This T cell receptor (beta chain) appears in the sequencing data of a study of early T cells in non-severe SARS-CoV-2 infection. TCRdb processed the 5' RACE reads anew with MiXCR; each CDR3 protein has one entry. This table has about 100,000 distinct CDR3 sequences, over 10% appearing once. V lost 3 bases to trimming and J lost 5 bases, with 12 bases between them. This CDR3 is 14 amino acids long. Germline V gene lookup returns CDR1 MDHEN and CDR2 SYDVKM. The sample holds many counts of this clonotype. This receptor was taken from an adult who was a healthcare worker with PCR-confirmed SARS-CoV-2 infection or an uninfected control (not recorded which). Specimen: whole blood. The genes are TRBV28 and TRBJ2-3, with D uncertain. The CDR3 DNA reads TGTGCCAGCAGTTTTTTACGGTATCGAGATACGCAGTATTTT. Its translation: CASSFLRYRDTQYF.